This T cell receptor beta chain was recorded in a study of early T cells in non-severe SARS-CoV-2 infection. Germline V CDR1 and CDR2: SEHNR, FQNEAQ (reference sequence). Trimming removed 4 bases from V and 2 bases from J; junction bases left unmatched: 20. The CDR3 spans 21 residues. This clonotype was recorded at least ten times. TCRdb re-analysed the 5' RACE reads in MiXCR, keeping a single row per CDR3 protein. The sample contains 60,000 to 90,000 distinct CDR3 sequences, around 8.7% of which appear only once. The chain uses TRBV7-9 and TRBJ2-1, with 10 positions matching TRBD1. The receptor's source is an adult who was a healthcare worker with PCR-confirmed SARS-CoV-2 infection or an uninfected control (not recorded which). Sequenced material: whole blood. CDR3 DNA sequence: TGTGCCAGCAGCTCCGACAGTCGTAGGGTGACAGGGGGCGCAGCCTACAATGAGCAGTTCTTC. Amino acid sequence: CASSSDSRRVTGGAAYNEQFF.